What follows are 8 T cell receptor beta chains derived from one specimen sequenced in a study of blood T cell repertoires in COVID-19. TCRdb's table, derived via immunoSEQ multiplex PCR, lists solely in-frame clones and lacks some. The table lists some 290,000 clones, roughly 89% of them singletons, with roughly a tenth in the top ten. Sequences were obtained from PBMCs or T cells enriched from blood (not recorded which). Every receptor here comes from a woman aged 25-40 years who had recovered from COVID-19.

This chain links TRBV3-1 (or the pseudogene TRBV3-2) with TRBJ2-2, with TRBD2 matching over 10 bases. This CDR3 is 19 amino acids long. Per the germline V gene, CDR1 is LGHDT and CDR2 is YNNKEL (reference sequence). Losses at the gene ends were 4 bases for V and 4 bases for J; bases not matched to a gene: 15. The CDR3 protein is CASSPTSGMFAGSTGELFF. The CDR3 region has the DNA TGTGCCAGCAGCCCTACTAGCGGGATGTTTGCTGGTAGCACCGGGGAGCTGTTTTTT.

Details on this clone: This is likely a read error, given that the CDR3 carries no conserved phenylalanine or tryptophan at its end. The DNA is omitted, as the CDR3 cannot be located on it reliably, and the CDR3 follows TCRdb's listing. The chain employs TRBV21-1 and TRBJ1-4; TRBD1, the table's D call, was not compared with the DNA. TRBV21-1 counts as a pseudogene. The CDR3 spans 9 residues, counting both ends. This chain's CDR3 is CASSKVNQE.

The J gene is TRBJ1-4, the V gene TRBV28; 7 bases are shared with TRBD1. The germline CDR1 and CDR2 sequences are MDHEN and SYDVKM. This CDR3 region has 14 residues. The ends lost 5 bases at V and 5 bases at J; junction bases unmatched: 5. CDR3 nucleotides: TGTGCCAGCAGTCCGGGACAGCCCAATGAAAAACTGTTTTTT. It codes for CASSPGQPNEKLFF.

The V and J genes are TRBV10-1 and TRBJ2-7; perhaps TRBD1 as D (5 bases). V lost 2 bases to trimming and J lost 2 bases, with 7 bases between them. The germline CDR1 and CDR2 sequences are WNHNN and SYGVQD (reference sequence). This CDR3 is 13 amino acids long. The CDR3 protein is CASSEPGTYEQYF. The CDR3 DNA reads as TGCGCCAGCAGTGAGCCAGGGACCTACGAGCAGTACTTC.

This clone has only one observation. The junction departs from germline at one end; a sequencing error may be responsible. For the CDR3, the DNA is TGTGCCAGCAGCGTAGAGTTGGGGCCGGCATGGGGTAGCTTT. It codes for CASSVELGPAWGSF. This chain joins TRBV7-9 and TRBJ1-1; TRBD1 might be the D (5 bases). This CDR3 comprises 14 residues. CDR1 SEHNR and CDR2 FQNEAQ come from the germline V gene (reference sequence). Looking up the rest from reference TRBV7-9 and TRBJ1-1 gives the full variable domain: DTGVSQNPRHKITKRGQNVTFRCDPISEHNRLYWYRQTLGQGPEFLTYFQNEAQLEKSRLLSDRFSAERPKGSFSTLEIQRTEQGDSAMYLCASSVELGPAWGSFGQGTRLTVV.

The J gene is TRBJ2-7, the V gene TRBV2, with a possible D match to TRBD1 (5 bases). Germline lookup yields CDR1 SNHLY and CDR2 FYNNEI. The CDR3 runs 13 residues. The ends were cut back, 4 bases at V and 3 bases at J, with 10 bases in the middle. The DNA for the CDR3 is TGTGCCAGCAGTGCGCAGGGCGGCTACGAGCAGTACTTC. This sequence encodes CASSAQGGYEQYF.

This chain links TRBV3-1 (or the pseudogene TRBV3-2) with TRBJ1-2, with D tentatively TRBD1 (5 bases). The V gene's germline CDR1 is LGHDT and CDR2 YNNKEL (reference sequence). V dropped 4 bases and J dropped 8 bases, with 20 bases sitting between them. The CDR3 runs 15 residues. The CDR3 nucleotides read TGTGCCAGCAGCCCCTCGGAGGGCGTCGGGGGGGGCTACACCTTC. Protein: CASSPSEGVGGGYTF.

V and J are TRBV5-6 and TRBJ1-2; tentative D call: TRBD1 (6 bases). Germline V CDR1 and CDR2: SGHDT, YYEEEE. The CDR3 is 13 amino acids. V was pared by 4 bases and J by 14 bases, with 21 bases between. This chain's CDR3 is CASSGGGVGAETF. The DNA for the CDR3 is TGTGCCAGCAGCGGTGGGGGAGTGGGGGCCGAAACCTTC.